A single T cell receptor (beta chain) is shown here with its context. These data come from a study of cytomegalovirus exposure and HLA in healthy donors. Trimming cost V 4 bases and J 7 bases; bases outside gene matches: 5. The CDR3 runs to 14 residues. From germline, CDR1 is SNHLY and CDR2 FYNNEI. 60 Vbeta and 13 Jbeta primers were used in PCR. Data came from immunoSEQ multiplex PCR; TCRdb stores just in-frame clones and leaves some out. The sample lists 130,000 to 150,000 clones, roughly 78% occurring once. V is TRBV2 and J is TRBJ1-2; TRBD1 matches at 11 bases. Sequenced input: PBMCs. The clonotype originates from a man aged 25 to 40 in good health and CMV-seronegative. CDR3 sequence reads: CASSASGTGGGYTF. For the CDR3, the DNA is TGTGCCAGCAGTGCATCAGGGACAGGGGGTGGCTACACCTTC. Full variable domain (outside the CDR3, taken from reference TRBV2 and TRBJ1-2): EPEVTQTPSHQVTQMGQEVILRCVPISNHLYFYWYRQILGQKVEFLVSFYNNEISEKSEIFDDQFSVERPDGSNFTLKIRSTKLEDSAMYFCASSASGTGGGYTFGSGTRLTVV.